This T cell receptor beta chain was sequenced during a study of Ad26.COV2.S vaccination and SARS-CoV-2 variants. Across the study: Donor got 5x10^10 or 1x10^11 viral particles of Ad26.COV2.S.

The sample's treatment: 19 received Ad26.COV2.S at low or high dose, single or two shots; roughly five received placebo; per-sample allocation not given. Collection of the samples took place on day 63 after the first injection of vaccine or placebo. Expression of Wuhan-strain SARS-CoV-2 spike came from the Ad26 vector that formed the vaccine. Per the germline V gene, CDR1 is KGHSH and CDR2 is LQKENI. CDR3 length equals 11 residues. Between the trimmed V and J ends, which lost 3 bases and 1 base, there was a span of 0 bases. Data came from immunoSEQ multiplex PCR; TCRdb stores just in-frame clones and leaves some out. Here the sample spans about 350,000 clones, about nine tenths being singletons.

The material was peripheral blood, obtained in a trial of Ad26.COV2.S vaccine versus placebo. The TCR comes from a person between 18 and 65 years old who received the Ad26.COV2.S COVID-19 vaccine or a placebo. The genes are TRBV18 and TRBJ1-1, with unresolved D. The CDR3 loop is CASSPNTEAFF. Written as DNA, the CDR3 is TGTGCCAGCTCACCGAACACTGAAGCTTTCTTT.